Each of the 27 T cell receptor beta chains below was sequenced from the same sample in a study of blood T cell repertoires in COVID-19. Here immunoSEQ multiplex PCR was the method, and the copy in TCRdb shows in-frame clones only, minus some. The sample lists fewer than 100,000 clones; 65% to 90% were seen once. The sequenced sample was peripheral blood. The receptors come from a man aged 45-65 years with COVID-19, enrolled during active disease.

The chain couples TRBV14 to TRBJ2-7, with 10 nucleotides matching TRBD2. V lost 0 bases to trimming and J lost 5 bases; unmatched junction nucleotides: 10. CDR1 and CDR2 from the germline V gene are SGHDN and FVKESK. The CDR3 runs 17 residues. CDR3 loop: CASSQDLAGLAGDEQYF. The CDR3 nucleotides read TGTGCCAGCAGCCAAGATCTGGCAGGGCTAGCGGGGGACGAGCAGTACTTC.

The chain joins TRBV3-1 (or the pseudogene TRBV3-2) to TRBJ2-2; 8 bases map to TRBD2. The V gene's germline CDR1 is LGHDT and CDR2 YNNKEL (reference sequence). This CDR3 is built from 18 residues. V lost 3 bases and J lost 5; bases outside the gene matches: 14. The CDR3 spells CASSQLRWPGGRTGELFF. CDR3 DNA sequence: TGTGCCAGCAGCCAGCTCAGATGGCCGGGAGGGCGGACCGGGGAGCTGTTTTTT.

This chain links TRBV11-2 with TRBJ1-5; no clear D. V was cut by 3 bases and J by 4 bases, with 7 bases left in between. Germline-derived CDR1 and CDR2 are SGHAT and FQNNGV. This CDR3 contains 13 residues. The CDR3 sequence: CASSFSGNQPQHF. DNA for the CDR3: TGTGCCAGCAGCTTTTCAGGTAATCAGCCCCAGCATTTT.

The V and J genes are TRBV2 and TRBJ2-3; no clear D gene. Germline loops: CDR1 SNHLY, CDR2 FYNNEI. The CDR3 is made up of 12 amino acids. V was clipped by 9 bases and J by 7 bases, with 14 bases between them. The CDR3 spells CASKREANTQYF. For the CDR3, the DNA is TGTGCCAGTAAACGAGAAGCCAATACGCAGTATTTT.

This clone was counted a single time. This chain's CDR3 is CSGRGSYNEQFF. The DNA of the CDR3 is TGTAGCGGGAGGGGATCCTACAATGAGCAGTTCTTC. The chain joins TRBV7-9 to TRBJ2-1; 10 nucleotides match TRBD2. This CDR3 contains 12 residues. Per the germline V gene, CDR1 is SEHNR and CDR2 is FQNEAQ (reference sequence).

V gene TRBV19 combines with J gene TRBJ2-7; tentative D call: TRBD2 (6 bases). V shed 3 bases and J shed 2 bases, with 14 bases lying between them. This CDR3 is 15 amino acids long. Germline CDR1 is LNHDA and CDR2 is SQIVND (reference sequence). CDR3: CASSIAKGRTYEQYF. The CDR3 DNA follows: TGTGCCAGTAGTATTGCGAAGGGGAGGACCTACGAGCAGTACTTC.

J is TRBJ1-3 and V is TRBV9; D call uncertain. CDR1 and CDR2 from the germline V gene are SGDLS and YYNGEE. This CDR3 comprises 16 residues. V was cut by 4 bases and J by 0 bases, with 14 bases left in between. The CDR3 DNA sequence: TGTGCCAGCAGCCCGGCAAGTACTAGCTCTGGAAACACCATATATTTT. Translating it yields CASSPASTSSGNTIYF.

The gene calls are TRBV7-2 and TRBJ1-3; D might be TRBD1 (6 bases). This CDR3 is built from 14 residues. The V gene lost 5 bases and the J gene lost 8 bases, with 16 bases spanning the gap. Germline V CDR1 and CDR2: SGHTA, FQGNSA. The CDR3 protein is CASSLRTVGDTIYF. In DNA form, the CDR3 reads TGTGCCAGCAGCCTCCGGACAGTCGGGGACACCATATATTTT.

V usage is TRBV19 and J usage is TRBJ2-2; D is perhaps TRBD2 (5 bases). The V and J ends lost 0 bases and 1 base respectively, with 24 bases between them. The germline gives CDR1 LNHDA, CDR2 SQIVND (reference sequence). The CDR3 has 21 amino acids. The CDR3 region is CASSIEVPRLRADWNTGELFF. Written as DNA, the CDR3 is TGTGCCAGTAGTATAGAAGTCCCCCGCCTTCGAGCGGACTGGAACACCGGGGAGCTGTTTTTT. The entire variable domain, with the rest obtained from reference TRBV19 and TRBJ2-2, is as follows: DGGITQSPKYLFRKEGQNVTLSCEQNLNHDAMYWYRQDPGQGLRLIYYSQIVNDFQKGDIAEGYSVSREKKESFPLTVTSAQKNPTAFYLCASSIEVPRLRADWNTGELFFGEGSRLTVL.

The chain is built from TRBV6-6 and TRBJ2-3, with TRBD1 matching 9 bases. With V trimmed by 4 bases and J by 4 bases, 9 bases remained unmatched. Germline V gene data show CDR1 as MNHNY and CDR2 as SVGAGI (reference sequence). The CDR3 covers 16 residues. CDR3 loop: CASSFRQGDSADTQYF. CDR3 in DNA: TGTGCCAGCAGTTTCCGACAGGGGGACTCTGCAGATACGCAGTATTTT.

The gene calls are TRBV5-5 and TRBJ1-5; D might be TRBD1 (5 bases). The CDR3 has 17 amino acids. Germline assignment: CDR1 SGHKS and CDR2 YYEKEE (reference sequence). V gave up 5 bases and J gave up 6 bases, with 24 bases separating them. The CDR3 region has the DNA TGTGCCAGCAGTAAGGTCGGGGGAGGGGTGGCCCGTCAGCCCCAGCATTTT. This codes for CASSKVGGGVARQPQHF. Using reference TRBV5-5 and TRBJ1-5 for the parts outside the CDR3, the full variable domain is DAGVTQSPTHLIKTRGQQVTLRCSPISGHKSVSWYQQVLGQGPQFIFQYYEKEERGRGNFPDRFSARQFPNYSSELNVNALLLGDSALYLCASSKVGGGVARQPQHFGDGTRLSIL.

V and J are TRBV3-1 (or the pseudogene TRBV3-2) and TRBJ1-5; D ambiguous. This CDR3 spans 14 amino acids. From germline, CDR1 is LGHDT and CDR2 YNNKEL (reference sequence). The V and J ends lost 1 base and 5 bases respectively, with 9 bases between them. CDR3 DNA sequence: TGTGCCAGCAGCCAAGGTTATGGCTATCAGCCCCAGCATTTT. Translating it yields CASSQGYGYQPQHF.

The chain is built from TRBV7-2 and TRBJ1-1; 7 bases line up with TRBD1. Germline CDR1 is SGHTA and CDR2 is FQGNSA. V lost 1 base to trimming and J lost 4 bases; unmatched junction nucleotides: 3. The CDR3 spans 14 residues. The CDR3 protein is CASSLGRGFTEAFF. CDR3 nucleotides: TGTGCCAGCAGCTTAGGCAGGGGGTTCACTGAAGCTTTCTTT.

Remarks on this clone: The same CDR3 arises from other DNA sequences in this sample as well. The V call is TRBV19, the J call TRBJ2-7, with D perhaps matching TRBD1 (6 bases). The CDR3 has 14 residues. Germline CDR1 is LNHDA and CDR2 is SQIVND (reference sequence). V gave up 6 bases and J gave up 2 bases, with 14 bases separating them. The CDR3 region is CASSRGRTTYEQYF. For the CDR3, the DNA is TGTGCCAGTAGCAGGGGACGGACCACCTACGAGCAGTACTTC. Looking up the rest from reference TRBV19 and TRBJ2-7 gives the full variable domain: DGGITQSPKYLFRKEGQNVTLSCEQNLNHDAMYWYRQDPGQGLRLIYYSQIVNDFQKGDIAEGYSVSREKKESFPLTVTSAQKNPTAFYLCASSRGRTTYEQYFGPGTRLTVT.

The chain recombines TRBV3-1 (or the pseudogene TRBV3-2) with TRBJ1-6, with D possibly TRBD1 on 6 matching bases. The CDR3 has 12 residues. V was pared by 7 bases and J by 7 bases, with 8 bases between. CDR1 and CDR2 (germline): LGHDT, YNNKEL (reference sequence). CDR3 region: CASTGANSPLHF. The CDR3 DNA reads TGTGCCAGCACAGGGGCGAATTCACCCCTCCACTTT.

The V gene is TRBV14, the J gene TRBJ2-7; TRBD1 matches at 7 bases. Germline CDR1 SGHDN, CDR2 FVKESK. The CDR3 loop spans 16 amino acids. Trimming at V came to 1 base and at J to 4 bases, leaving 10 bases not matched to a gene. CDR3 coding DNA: TGTGCCAGCAGCCAAGGCTCCCGGCCAGGGGGATACGAGCAGTACTTC. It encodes CASSQGSRPGGYEQYF.

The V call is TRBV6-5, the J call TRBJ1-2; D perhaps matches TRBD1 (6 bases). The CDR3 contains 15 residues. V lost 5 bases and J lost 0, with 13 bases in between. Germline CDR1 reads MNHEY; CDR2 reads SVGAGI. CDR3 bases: TGTGCCAGCAGTACACCACAGGGAGCTAACTATGGCTACACCTTC. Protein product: CASSTPQGANYGYTF.

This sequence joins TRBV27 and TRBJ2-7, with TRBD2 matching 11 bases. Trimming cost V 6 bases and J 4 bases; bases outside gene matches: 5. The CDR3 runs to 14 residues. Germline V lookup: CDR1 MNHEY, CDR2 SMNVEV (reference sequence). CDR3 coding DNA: TGTGCCAGCAGGGGACTAGCGGCTGAGTACGAGCAGTACTTC. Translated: CASRGLAAEYEQYF.

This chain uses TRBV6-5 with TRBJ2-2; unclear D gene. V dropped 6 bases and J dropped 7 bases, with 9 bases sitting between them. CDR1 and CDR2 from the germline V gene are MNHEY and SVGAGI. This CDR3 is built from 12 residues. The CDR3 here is CASRTQYGELFF. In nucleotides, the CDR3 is TGTGCCAGCAGGACACAGTACGGGGAGCTGTTTTTT.

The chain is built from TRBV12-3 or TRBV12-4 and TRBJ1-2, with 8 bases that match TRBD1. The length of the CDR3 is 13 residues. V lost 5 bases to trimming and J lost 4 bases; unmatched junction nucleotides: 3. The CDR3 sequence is CASSRGTGYGYTF. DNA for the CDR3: TGTGCCAGCAGTCGGGGGACAGGCTATGGCTACACCTTC.

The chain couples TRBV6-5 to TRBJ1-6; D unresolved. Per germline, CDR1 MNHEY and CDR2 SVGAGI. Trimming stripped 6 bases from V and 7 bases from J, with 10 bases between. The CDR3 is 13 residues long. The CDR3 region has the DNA TGTGCCAGCAGCCGCCCGGGGAATTCACCCCTCCACTTT. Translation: CASSRPGNSPLHF.

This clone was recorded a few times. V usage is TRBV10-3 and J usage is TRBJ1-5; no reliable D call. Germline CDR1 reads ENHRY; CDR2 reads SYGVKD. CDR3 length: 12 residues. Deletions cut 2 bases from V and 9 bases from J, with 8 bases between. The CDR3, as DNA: TGTGCCATCAGTGAGACTTCGGGGCCCCAGCATTTT. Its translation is CAISETSGPQHF.

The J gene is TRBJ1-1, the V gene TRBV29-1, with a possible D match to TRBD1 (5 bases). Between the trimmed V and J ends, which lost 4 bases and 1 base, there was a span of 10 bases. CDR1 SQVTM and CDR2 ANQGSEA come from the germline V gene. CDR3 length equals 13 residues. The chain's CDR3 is CSVARGPNTEAFF. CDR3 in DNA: TGCAGCGTTGCAAGGGGCCCGAACACTGAAGCTTTCTTT.

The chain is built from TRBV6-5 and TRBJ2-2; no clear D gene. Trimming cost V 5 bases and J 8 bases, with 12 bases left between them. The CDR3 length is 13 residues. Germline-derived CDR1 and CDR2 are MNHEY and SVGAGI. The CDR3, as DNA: TGTGCCAGCAGTAGATCCGAAGCAGGGGAGCTGTTTTTT. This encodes CASSRSEAGELFF.

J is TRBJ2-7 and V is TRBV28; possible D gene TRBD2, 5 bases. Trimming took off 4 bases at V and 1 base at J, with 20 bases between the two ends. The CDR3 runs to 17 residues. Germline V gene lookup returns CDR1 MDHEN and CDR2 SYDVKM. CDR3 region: CASSSEVSPGYSYEQYF. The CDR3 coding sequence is TGTGCCAGCAGTTCGGAGGTTAGCCCGGGTTATTCCTACGAGCAGTACTTC.

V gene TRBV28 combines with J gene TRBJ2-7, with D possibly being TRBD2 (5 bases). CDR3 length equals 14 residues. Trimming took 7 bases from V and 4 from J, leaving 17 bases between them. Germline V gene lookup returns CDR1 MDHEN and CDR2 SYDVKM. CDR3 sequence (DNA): TGTGCCAGCAACCCACCGGGAAGTTTATACGAGCAGTACTTC. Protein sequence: CASNPPGSLYEQYF.

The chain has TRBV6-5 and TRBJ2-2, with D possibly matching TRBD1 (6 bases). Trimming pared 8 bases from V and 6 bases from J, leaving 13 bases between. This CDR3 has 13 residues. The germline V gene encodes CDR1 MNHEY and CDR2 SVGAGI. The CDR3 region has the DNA TGTGCCAGCGCCGGCAGGGGCCCCGGGGAGCTGTTTTTT. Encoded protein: CASAGRGPGELFF.